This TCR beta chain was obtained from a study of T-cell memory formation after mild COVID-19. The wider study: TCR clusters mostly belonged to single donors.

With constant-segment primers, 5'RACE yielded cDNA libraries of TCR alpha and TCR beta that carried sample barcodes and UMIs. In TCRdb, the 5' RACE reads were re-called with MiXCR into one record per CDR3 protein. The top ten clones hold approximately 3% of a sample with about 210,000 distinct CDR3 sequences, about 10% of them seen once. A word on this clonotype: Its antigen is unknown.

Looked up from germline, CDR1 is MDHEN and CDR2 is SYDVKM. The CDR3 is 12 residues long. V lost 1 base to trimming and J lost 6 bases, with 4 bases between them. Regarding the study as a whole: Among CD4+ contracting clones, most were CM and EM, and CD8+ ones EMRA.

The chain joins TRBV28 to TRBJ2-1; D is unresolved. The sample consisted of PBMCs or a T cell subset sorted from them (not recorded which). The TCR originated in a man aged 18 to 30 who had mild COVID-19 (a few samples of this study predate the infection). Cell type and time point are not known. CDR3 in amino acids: CASSLLGNEQFF. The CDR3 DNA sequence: TGTGCCAGCAGTTTATTGGGCAATGAGCAGTTCTTC.